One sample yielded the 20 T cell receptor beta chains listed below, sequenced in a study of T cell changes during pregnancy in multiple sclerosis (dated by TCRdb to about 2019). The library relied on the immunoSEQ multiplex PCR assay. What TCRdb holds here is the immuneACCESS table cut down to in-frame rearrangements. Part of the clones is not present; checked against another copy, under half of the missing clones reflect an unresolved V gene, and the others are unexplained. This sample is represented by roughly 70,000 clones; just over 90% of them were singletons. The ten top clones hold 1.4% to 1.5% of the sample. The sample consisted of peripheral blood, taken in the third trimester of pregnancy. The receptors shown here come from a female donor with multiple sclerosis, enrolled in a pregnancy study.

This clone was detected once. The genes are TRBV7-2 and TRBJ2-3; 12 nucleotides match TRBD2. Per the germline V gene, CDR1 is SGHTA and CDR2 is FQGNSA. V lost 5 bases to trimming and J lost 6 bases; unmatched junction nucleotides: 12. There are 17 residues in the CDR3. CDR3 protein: CASSGSPSGRAEDTQYF. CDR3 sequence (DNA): TGTGCCAGCAGCGGAAGCCCTAGCGGGAGGGCCGAGGATACGCAGTATTTT.

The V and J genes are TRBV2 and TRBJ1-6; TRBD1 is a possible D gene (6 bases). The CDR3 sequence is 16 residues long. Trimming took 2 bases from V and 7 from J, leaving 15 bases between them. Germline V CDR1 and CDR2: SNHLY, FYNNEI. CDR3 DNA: TGTGCCAGCAGTGAATTCTGGCGTCAGGGGAATTCACCCCTCCACTTT. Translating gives CASSEFWRQGNSPLHF.

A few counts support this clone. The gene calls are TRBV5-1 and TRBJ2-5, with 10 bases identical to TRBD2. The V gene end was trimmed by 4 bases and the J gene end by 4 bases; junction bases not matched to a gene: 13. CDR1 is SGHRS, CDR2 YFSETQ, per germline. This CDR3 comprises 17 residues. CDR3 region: CASSPSGGSSGRETQYF. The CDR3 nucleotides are TGCGCCAGCAGCCCCTCTGGGGGGTCTAGCGGGAGAGAGACCCAGTACTTC. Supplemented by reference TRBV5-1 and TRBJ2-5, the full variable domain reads KAGVTQTPRYLIKTRGQQVTLSCSPISGHRSVSWYQQTPGQGLQFLFEYFSETQRNKGNFPGRFSGRQFSNSRSEMNVSTLELGDSALYLCASSPSGGSSGRETQYFGPGTRLLVL.

Here the CDR3 reads CASSPRQGAEETQYF. CDR3 DNA sequence: TGTGCCAGCTCACCCAGACAGGGGGCGGAAGAGACCCAGTACTTC. The chain combines TRBV18 with TRBJ2-5, with TRBD1 identical over 10 bases. Germline lookup yields CDR1 KGHSH and CDR2 LQKENI. This CDR3 has 15 residues. J gave up 3 bases and V 3 bases, and 4 bases lay outside the gene matches.

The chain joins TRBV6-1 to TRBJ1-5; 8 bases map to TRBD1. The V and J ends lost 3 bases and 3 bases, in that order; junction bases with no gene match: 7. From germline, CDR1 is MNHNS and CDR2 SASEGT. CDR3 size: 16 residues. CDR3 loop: CASSDPDRGYNQPQHF. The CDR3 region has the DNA TGTGCCAGCAGTGACCCTGACAGGGGATACAATCAGCCCCAGCATTTT.

The CDR3 DNA follows: TGCGCCAGCAGCCAACTAGCGGGGGAAGAGACCCAGTACTTC. Translating gives CASSQLAGEETQYF. The rearrangement uses TRBV4-3 and TRBJ2-5, with TRBD2 matching over 10 bases. The trim removed 2 bases at V and 3 bases at J, leaving 0 bases unmatched. The germline CDR1 and CDR2 sequences are LGHNA and YSLEER. The CDR3 has 14 residues.

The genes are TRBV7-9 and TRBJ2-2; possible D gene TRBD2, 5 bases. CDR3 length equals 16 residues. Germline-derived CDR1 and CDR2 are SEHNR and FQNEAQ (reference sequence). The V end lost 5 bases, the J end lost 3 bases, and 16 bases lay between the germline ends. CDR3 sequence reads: CASSTTGSGYTGELFF. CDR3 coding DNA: TGTGCCAGCAGCACCACCGGATCGGGATACACCGGGGAGCTGTTTTTT.

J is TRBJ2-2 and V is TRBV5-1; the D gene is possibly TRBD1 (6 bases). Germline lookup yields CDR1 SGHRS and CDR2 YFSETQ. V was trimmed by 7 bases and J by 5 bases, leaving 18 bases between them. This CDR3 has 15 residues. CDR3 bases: TGCGCCAGCCGAAGAACCACAGGGTTTACCGGGGAGCTGTTTTTT. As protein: CASRRTTGFTGELFF.

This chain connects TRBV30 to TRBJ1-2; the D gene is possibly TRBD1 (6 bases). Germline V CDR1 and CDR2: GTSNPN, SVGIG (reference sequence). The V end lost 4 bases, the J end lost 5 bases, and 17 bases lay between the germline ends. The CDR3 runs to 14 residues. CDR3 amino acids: CAWTAQGGGYGYTF. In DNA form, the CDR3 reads TGTGCCTGGACTGCCCAGGGAGGGGGGTATGGCTACACCTTC.

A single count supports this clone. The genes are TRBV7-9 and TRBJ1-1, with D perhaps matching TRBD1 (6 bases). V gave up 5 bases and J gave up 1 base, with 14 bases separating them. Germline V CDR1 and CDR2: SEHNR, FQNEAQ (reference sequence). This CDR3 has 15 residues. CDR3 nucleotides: TGTGCCAGCAGCCAGACGATACAGGGGAACACTGAAGCTTTCTTT. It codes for CASSQTIQGNTEAFF.

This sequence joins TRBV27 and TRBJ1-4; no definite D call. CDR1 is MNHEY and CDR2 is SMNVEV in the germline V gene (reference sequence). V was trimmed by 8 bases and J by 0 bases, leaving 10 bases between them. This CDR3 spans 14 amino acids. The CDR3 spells CASGPPSTNEKLFF. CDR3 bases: TGTGCCAGCGGCCCGCCCTCAACTAATGAAAAACTGTTTTTT.

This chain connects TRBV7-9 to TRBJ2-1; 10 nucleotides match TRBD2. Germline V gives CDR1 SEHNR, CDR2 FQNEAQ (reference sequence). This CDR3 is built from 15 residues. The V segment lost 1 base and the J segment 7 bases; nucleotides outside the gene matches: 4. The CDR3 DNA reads TGTGCCAGCAGCTTAGGGTCTAGCGGGGGAAATGAGCAGTTCTTC. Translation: CASSLGSSGGNEQFF.

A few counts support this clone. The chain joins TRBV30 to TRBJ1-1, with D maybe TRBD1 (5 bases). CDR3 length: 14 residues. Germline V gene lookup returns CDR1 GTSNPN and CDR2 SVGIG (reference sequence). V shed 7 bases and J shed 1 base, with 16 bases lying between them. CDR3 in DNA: TGTGCCTCCGAGGGGAGGTGGGCGAACACTGAAGCTTTCTTT. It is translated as CASEGRWANTEAFF.

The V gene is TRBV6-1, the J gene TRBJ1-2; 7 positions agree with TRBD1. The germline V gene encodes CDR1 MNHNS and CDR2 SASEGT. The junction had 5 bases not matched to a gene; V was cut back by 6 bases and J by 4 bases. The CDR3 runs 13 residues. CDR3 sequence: CASSRDSPYGYTF. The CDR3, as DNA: TGTGCCAGCAGCCGGGACAGTCCCTATGGCTACACCTTC.

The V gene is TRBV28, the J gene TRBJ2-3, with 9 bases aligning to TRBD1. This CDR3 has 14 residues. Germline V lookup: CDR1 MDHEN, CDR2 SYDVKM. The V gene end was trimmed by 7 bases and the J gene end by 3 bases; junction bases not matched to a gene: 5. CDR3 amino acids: CASTRDRVTDTQYF. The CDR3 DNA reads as TGTGCCAGCACTCGGGACAGGGTGACAGATACGCAGTATTTT.

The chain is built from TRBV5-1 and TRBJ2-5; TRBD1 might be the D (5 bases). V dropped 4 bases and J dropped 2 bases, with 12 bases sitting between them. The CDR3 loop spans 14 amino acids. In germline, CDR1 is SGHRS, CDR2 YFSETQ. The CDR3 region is CASSRPQGQETQYF. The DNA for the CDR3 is TGCGCCAGCAGCAGGCCTCAGGGACAAGAGACCCAGTACTTC.

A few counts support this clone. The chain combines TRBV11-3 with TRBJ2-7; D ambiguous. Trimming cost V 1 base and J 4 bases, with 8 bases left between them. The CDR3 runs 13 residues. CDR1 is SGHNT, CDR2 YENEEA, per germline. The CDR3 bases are TGTGCCAGCAGCTTAGGAAGACAATACGAGCAGTACTTC. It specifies CASSLGRQYEQYF.

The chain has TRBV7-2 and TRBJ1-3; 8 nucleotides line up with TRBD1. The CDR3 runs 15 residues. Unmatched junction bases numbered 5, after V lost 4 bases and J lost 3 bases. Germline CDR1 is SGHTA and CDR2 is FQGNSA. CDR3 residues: CASSSRDRLGNTIYF. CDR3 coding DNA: TGTGCCAGCAGCTCCCGGGACAGGCTTGGAAACACCATATATTTT.

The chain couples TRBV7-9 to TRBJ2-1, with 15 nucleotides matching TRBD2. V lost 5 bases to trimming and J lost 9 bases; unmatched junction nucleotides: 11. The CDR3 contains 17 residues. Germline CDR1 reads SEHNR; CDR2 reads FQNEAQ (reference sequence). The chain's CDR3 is CASSPSKGGLAGGEQFF. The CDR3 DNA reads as TGTGCCAGCAGCCCCTCAAAGGGGGGACTAGCGGGAGGTGAGCAGTTCTTC.

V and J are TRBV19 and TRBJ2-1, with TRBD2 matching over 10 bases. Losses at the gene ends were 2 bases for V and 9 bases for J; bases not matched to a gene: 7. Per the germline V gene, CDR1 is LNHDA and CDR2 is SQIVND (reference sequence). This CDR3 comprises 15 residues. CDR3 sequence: CASSIIPSGSSEQFF. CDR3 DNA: TGTGCCAGTAGTATAATTCCTAGCGGGAGTAGTGAGCAGTTCTTC.